The following is a TCR beta chain sequence with its context. Its target is unknown. After 5'RACE with constant-segment primers, TCR alpha and TCR beta cDNA libraries carrying sample barcodes and UMIs were obtained. A single record per CDR3 protein comes from TCRdb applying MiXCR to the 5' RACE reads. This sample has roughly 120,000 distinct CDR3 sequences, with more than 15% found just once. The entry originates in a study of T-cell memory formation after mild COVID-19. V was clipped by 8 bases and J by 3 bases; unmatched bases: 12. This CDR3 comprises 15 residues. Germline values: CDR1 SNHLY, CDR2 FYNNEI. Study-level results: Shrinking CD4+ clones resided mostly in CM and EM, and CD8+ ones in EMRA. Cross-reactive memory appears to have joined, as suggested by some responding clones showing up in pre-infection memory. The authors did not confirm SARS-CoV-2 specificity of second-wave clones peaking day 37.

The source material was PBMCs or a T cell subset sorted from them (not recorded which). The J gene is TRBJ2-7, the V gene TRBV2; 8 bases line up with TRBD2. The clonotype comes from an adult woman who had mild COVID-19 (a few samples of this study predate the infection). Cell type and time point are not known. The CDR3: CASGYSGTRNYEQYF. CDR3 nucleotide sequence: TGTGCCAGCGGATACTCAGGGACTAGGAACTACGAGCAGTACTTC. Drawing the rest from reference TRBV2 and TRBJ2-7, the complete variable domain is EPEVTQTPSHQVTQMGQEVILRCVPISNHLYFYWYRQILGQKVEFLVSFYNNEISEKSEIFDDQFSVERPDGSNFTLKIRSTKLEDSAMYFCASGYSGTRNYEQYFGPGTRLTVT.